This T cell receptor beta chain was captured by sequencing in a study of blood T cell repertoires in COVID-19. Whole-study context: From the United States, Italy and Spain came samples of acute and convalescent COVID-19. Sample material is recorded as cDNA or gDNA derived from T cells, B-cell-depleted T cells, or PBMCs.

Profiling relied on immunoSEQ multiplex PCR, and the TCRdb table lists in-frame clones only, not all of them. The data contain 85,000 to 130,000 clones, 70% to 90% of them singletons. Either two negative PCRs, clearance, or symptom resolution qualified Cohort 3 donors as recovered. This TCR derives from a woman aged 50 to 65 who had recovered from COVID-19. The sequenced sample was PBMCs or T cells enriched from blood (not recorded which).

CDR3 bases: TGCGCCAGCAGCTCACAACAAGAGACCCAGTACTTC. Its protein product is CASSSQQETQYF. The V and J genes are TRBV5-1 and TRBJ2-5; no firm D call. V was clipped by 3 bases and J by 2 bases, with 5 bases between them. Germline CDR1 SGHRS, CDR2 YFSETQ. The CDR3 is 12 residues long.